These 24 T cell receptor beta chains share one sample of origin, sequenced in a study of T cell repertoires and leukemia-associated antigens. No antigen has been identified for these receptors. MiXCR, applied by TCRdb to the 5' RACE reads, yields one record per CDR3 protein. The sample records almost 10,000 distinct CDR3 sequences, approximately 40% being singletons. Sequenced sample: CD3+ T cells sorted from blood and cultured. The receptors derive from a female donor in good health.

The rearrangement uses TRBV12-3 or TRBV12-4 and TRBJ2-5, with 9 positions matching TRBD1. The CDR3 has 14 residues. The V and J ends lost 4 bases and 4 bases, in that order; junction bases with no gene match: 4. The CDR3 reads CASSYRTGAETQYF. CDR3 coding DNA: TGTGCCAGCAGTTACCGGACAGGGGCAGAGACCCAGTACTTC.

V is TRBV6-5 and J is TRBJ2-7, with 10 bases aligning to TRBD1. The germline gives CDR1 MNHEY, CDR2 SVGAGI. V shed 5 bases, J shed 9 bases, and the junction held 7 bases outside the gene matches. The CDR3 length is 13 residues. Here the CDR3 DNA reads TGTGCCAGCAGTCCGGGACAGGGGTTCCGGCAGTACTTC. Its protein product is CASSPGQGFRQYF.

The rearrangement joins TRBV5-4 to TRBJ2-3; D is perhaps TRBD1 (6 bases). Per the germline V gene, CDR1 is SGHNT and CDR2 is YYREEE (reference sequence). The CDR3 length is 15 residues. V dropped 0 bases and J dropped 5 bases, with 13 bases sitting between them. The CDR3 DNA sequence: TGTGCCAGCAGCTTGGGATCCCGAGGGGGAGATACGCAGTATTTT. Amino acids: CASSLGSRGGDTQYF.

This sequence joins TRBV20-1 and TRBJ2-1, with a weak D call TRBD2 (6 bases). Germline V gene data show CDR1 as DFQATT and CDR2 as SNEGSKA (reference sequence). Trimming shortened V by 1 base and J by 9 bases, and 13 bases separated the two germline ends. The CDR3 sequence is 13 residues long. The CDR3 spells CSARGPLAGEQFF. CDR3 in DNA: TGCAGTGCTAGAGGCCCACTAGCCGGTGAGCAGTTCTTC.

The CDR3 is CASSTPGREYPLEQYF. CDR3 coding DNA: TGTGCCAGCAGTACCCCCGGGCGGGAGTATCCACTCGAGCAGTACTTC. The chain carries TRBV12-3 or TRBV12-4 and TRBJ2-7; the match to TRBD2 covers 7 bases. There are 16 residues in the CDR3. V shed 5 bases, J shed 6 bases, and the junction held 16 bases outside the gene matches.

The chain has TRBV7-2 and TRBJ2-4; D is perhaps TRBD2 (5 bases). Trimming left V 3 bases short and J 0 bases short, with 12 bases between. Germline loops: CDR1 SGHTA, CDR2 FQGNSA. The CDR3 length is 16 residues. CDR3 amino acids: CASSLYSSLAKNIQYF. CDR3 nucleotides: TGTGCCAGCAGCTTGTATTCTAGCCTAGCCAAAAACATTCAGTACTTC.

The rearrangement joins TRBV2 to TRBJ1-5, with D hard to call. The CDR3 runs to 14 residues. The V end lost 10 bases, the J end lost 5 bases, and 18 bases lay between the germline ends. The germline V gene encodes CDR1 SNHLY and CDR2 FYNNEI. CDR3 nucleotide sequence: TGTGCCAACAGCAGACAAGGTTTCGATCAGCCCCAGCATTTT. Translated, it gives CANSRQGFDQPQHF. Full variable domain (missing parts from reference TRBV2 and TRBJ1-5): EPEVTQTPSHQVTQMGQEVILRCVPISNHLYFYWYRQILGQKVEFLVSFYNNEISEKSEIFDDQFSVERPDGSNFTLKIRSTKLEDSAMYFCANSRQGFDQPQHFGDGTRLSIL.

This sequence joins TRBV2 and TRBJ2-7; the D gene is possibly TRBD2 (7 bases). V gave up 0 bases and J gave up 4 bases, with 22 bases separating them. Per the germline V gene, CDR1 is SNHLY and CDR2 is FYNNEI. The CDR3 extends over 18 amino acids. CDR3 region: CASSEALWLAERGYEQYF. The CDR3 region has the DNA TGTGCCAGCAGTGAAGCGCTTTGGCTAGCGGAGAGGGGGTACGAGCAGTACTTC.

The V and J genes are TRBV27 and TRBJ1-5; 9 positions match TRBD1. V trimming: 2 bases; J trimming: 5 bases; junction bases outside the gene matches: 7. This CDR3 has 16 residues. Germline assignment: CDR1 MNHEY and CDR2 SMNVEV (reference sequence). The chain's CDR3 is CASSLPQDRGYQPQHF. The CDR3 DNA reads TGTGCCAGCAGTTTACCCCAGGACAGGGGTTATCAGCCCCAGCATTTT.

The chain combines TRBV12-3 or TRBV12-4 with TRBJ2-3, with 14 bases identical to TRBD2. The CDR3 runs 21 residues. J lost 1 base, V lost 6 bases, and 18 bases had no gene match. In DNA form, the CDR3 reads TGTGCCAGCAGCACCGGGACTAGCGGGAGATGGGGGAGCGTGGGCACAGATACGCAGTATTTT. It encodes CASSTGTSGRWGSVGTDTQYF.

This clonotype was counted ten times or more. This chain connects TRBV4-1 to TRBJ1-2; tentatively, D is TRBD1 (6 bases). The V end lost 1 base, the J end lost 4 bases, and 13 bases lay between the germline ends. Germline CDR1 reads MGHRA; CDR2 reads YSYEKL. The CDR3 is made up of 15 amino acids. In DNA form, the CDR3 reads TGCGCCAGCAGCCAAGGGCGGGGGGCAGGCTATGGCTACACCTTC. Protein sequence: CASSQGRGAGYGYTF.

The chain has TRBV2 and TRBJ1-2, with D possibly being TRBD1 (5 bases). This CDR3 contains 14 residues. V gave up 3 bases and J gave up 4 bases, with 12 bases separating them. Germline lookup yields CDR1 SNHLY and CDR2 FYNNEI. The CDR3 DNA reads as TGTGCCAGCAGTGAGGGGCAGGGATCCTATGGCTACACCTTC. Amino acid sequence: CASSEGQGSYGYTF.

J is TRBJ1-1 and V is TRBV20-1, with a possible D match to TRBD1 (5 bases). The CDR3 is 14 amino acids. Per germline, CDR1 DFQATT and CDR2 SNEGSKA (reference sequence). V dropped 3 bases and J dropped 1 base, with 12 bases sitting between them. The CDR3 loop is CSASWGGRNTEAFF. The CDR3 DNA is TGCAGTGCTAGTTGGGGCGGAAGGAACACTGAAGCTTTCTTT.

CDR3 sequence reads: CASSPQTGTTEAFF. The CDR3 DNA follows: TGTGCCAGCAGCCCTCAGACAGGGACCACTGAAGCTTTCTTT. V usage is TRBV5-6 and J usage is TRBJ1-1; 7 positions match TRBD1. The length of the CDR3 is 14 residues. After removal of 4 bases from V and 4 bases from J, the junction contained 7 bases not matched to a gene. Per the germline V gene, CDR1 is SGHDT and CDR2 is YYEEEE.

This chain links TRBV15 with TRBJ2-3; 7 bases are shared with TRBD1. The length of the CDR3 is 14 residues. With V trimmed by 5 bases and J by 3 bases, 5 bases remained unmatched. In germline, CDR1 is LNHNV, CDR2 YYDKDF (reference sequence). The CDR3 loop is CATSARQGTDTQYF. Written as DNA, the CDR3 is TGTGCCACCAGCGCTCGACAGGGAACAGATACGCAGTATTTT.

This clonotype counts as medium-sized. V usage is TRBV29-1 and J usage is TRBJ2-7; no definite D call. The germline gives CDR1 SQVTM, CDR2 ANQGSEA. This CDR3 has 12 residues. Deletions cut 4 bases from V and 2 bases from J, with 9 bases between. The CDR3 DNA is TGCAGCGTTGTACTGGACCCCTACGAGCAGTACTTC. This encodes CSVVLDPYEQYF.

J is TRBJ1-2 and V is TRBV5-1; D not certain. The CDR3 runs 16 residues. V was clipped by 0 bases and J by 6 bases, with 18 bases between them. The germline gives CDR1 SGHRS, CDR2 YFSETQ. The CDR3 DNA sequence: TGCGCCAGCAGCTTGGTGCGGGGTCTGACTTTTCATGGCTACACCTTC. Translation gives CASSLVRGLTFHGYTF.

The V gene is TRBV27, the J gene TRBJ2-7; D may correspond to TRBD1 or TRBD2 (5 bases each). Trimming pared 2 bases from V and 3 bases from J, leaving 8 bases between. Germline V gene sequence: CDR1 MNHEY, CDR2 SMNVEV (reference sequence). CDR3 size: 13 residues. CDR3 amino acids: CASSLRDGYEQYF. CDR3 DNA sequence: TGTGCCAGCAGTTTAAGGGACGGCTACGAGCAGTACTTC.

The chain links TRBV18 to TRBJ1-2; TRBD1 matches at 7 bases. CDR1 KGHSH and CDR2 LQKENI come from the germline V gene. After removal of 5 bases from V and 5 bases from J, the junction contained 5 bases not matched to a gene. This CDR3 comprises 13 residues. The CDR3, as DNA: TGTGCCAGCTCATCGACAGGGCCGTATGGCTACACCTTC. Translated: CASSSTGPYGYTF.

The chain uses TRBV18 and TRBJ2-1, with 12 nucleotides matching TRBD2. V shed 3 bases, J shed 7 bases, and the junction held 7 bases outside the gene matches. In germline, CDR1 is KGHSH, CDR2 LQKENI. The CDR3 covers 16 residues. The CDR3 sequence is CASSPSLAGGLNEQFF. In nucleotides, the CDR3 is TGTGCCAGCTCACCCTCTCTAGCGGGAGGGCTAAATGAGCAGTTCTTC.

This sequence joins TRBV20-1 and TRBJ2-5; D might be TRBD2 (5 bases). Trimming took off 0 bases at V and 4 bases at J, with 15 bases between the two ends. Germline lookup yields CDR1 DFQATT and CDR2 SNEGSKA (reference sequence). This CDR3 spans 15 amino acids. The chain's CDR3 is CSARDGAAPGETQYF. CDR3 in DNA: TGCAGTGCTAGAGATGGAGCGGCCCCGGGAGAGACCCAGTACTTC.

A note on this clonotype: The junction departs from the called germline gene at one end, perhaps through a read error. The chain is built from TRBV4-3 and TRBJ2-3, with a weak D call TRBD1 (5 bases). This CDR3 has 16 amino acids. The germline V gene encodes CDR1 LGHNA and CDR2 YSLEER. CDR3 sequence reads: CAGSHDSRDRAGTQYF. The CDR3, as DNA: TGCGCCGGCAGCCATGACTCCAGGGATCGGGCCGGTACGCAGTATTTT.

This chain links TRBV7-9 with TRBJ2-1; weak D call: TRBD1 (6 bases). The CDR3 covers 12 residues. V was pared by 5 bases and J by 9 bases, with 11 bases between. Germline CDR1 and CDR2: SEHNR and FQNEAQ (reference sequence). CDR3 bases: TGTGCCAGCAGCCTACAGGGATCTGAGCAGTTCTTC. Its translation is CASSLQGSEQFF.

This chain joins TRBV4-2 and TRBJ1-4, with a weak D call TRBD1 (5 bases). The CDR3 spans 14 residues. V was shortened by 0 bases and J by 11 bases, with 13 bases between the two germline ends. The germline CDR1 and CDR2 sequences are LGHNA and YNFKEQ. CDR3 residues: CASSQDSPGWKLFF. The CDR3 DNA is TGTGCCAGCAGCCAAGATTCCCCAGGGTGGAAACTGTTTTTT.